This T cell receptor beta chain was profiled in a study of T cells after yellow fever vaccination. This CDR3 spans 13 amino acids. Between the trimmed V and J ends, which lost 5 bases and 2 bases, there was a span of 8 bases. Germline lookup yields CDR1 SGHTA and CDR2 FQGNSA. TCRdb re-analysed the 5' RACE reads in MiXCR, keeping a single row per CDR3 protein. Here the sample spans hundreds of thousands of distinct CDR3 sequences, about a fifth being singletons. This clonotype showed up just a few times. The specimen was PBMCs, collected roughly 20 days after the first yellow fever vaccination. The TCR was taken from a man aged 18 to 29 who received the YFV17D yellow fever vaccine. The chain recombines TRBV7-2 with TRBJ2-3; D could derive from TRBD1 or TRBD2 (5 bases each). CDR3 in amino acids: CASSPGTTDTQYF. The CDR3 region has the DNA TGTGCCAGCAGCCCCGGGACCACAGATACGCAGTATTTT.